This TCR beta chain was documented in a study of spatial heterogeneity in lung cancer. Study overall: In raw reads, more than 8.5 appearances on average were recorded for each unique TCR and UMI combination. Study outcomes and limitations: Expanded alpha and beta TCR counts within tumors tracked tumor mutation counts.

V was trimmed by 4 bases and J by 1 base, leaving 8 bases between them. From germline, CDR1 is GTSNPN and CDR2 SVGIG (reference sequence). The CDR3 loop spans 12 amino acids. The time point: sample taken at primary tumor resection. The sample holds many counts of this clonotype. Its antigen is unknown. Every molecule of TCR cDNA had its own unique molecular identifier. TCRdb re-analysed the 5' RACE reads in MiXCR, keeping a single row per CDR3 protein. This table holds 6,000 or so distinct CDR3 sequences, approximately 6.3% found once. This material consisted of lung tumor tissue, taken at surgery. The sequence was obtained from a male donor with early-stage non-small cell lung cancer. J is TRBJ2-7 and V is TRBV30; perhaps TRBD1 as D (6 bases). CDR3 sequence (DNA): TGTGCCTGGAAGGGGGATTCCTACGAGCAGTACTTC. It codes for CAWKGDSYEQYF.